This T cell receptor beta chain derives from a study of T-cell reconstitution after alpha-beta-depleted transplantation in children. Preparation of the TCRbeta library involved a method that used unique molecular identifiers. MiXCR, run by TCRdb on the PCR reads, gives a single entry per CDR3 protein. The table lists roughly 420,000 distinct CDR3 sequences, around 15% of them singletons. The V gene's germline CDR1 is SGHDT and CDR2 YYEEEE. The CDR3 runs to 16 residues. The V end lost 0 bases, the J end lost 4 bases, and 17 bases lay between the germline ends. The receptor was isolated from a boy in the first two years of life who had a stem cell transplant for Wiskott-Aldrich syndrome, so the T cells may come from the graft donor. The rearrangement links TRBV5-6 to TRBJ2-7; a weak D match, TRBD1 (6 bases). This specimen was PBMCs, mostly from graft donor cells, taken 360 days after TCRalphabeta/CD19-depleted stem cell transplant. Here the CDR3 reads CASSLGTGISSYEQYF. In DNA form, the CDR3 reads TGTGCCAGCAGCTTGGGCACAGGGATAAGTTCGTACGAGCAGTACTTC. The whole variable domain, filled in from reference TRBV5-6 and TRBJ2-7, reads DAGVTQSPTHLIKTRGQQVTLRCSPKSGHDTVSWYQQALGQGPQFIFQYYEEEERQRGNFPDRFSGHQFPNYSSELNVNALLLGDSALYLCASSLGTGISSYEQYFGPGTRLTVT.